This T cell receptor (beta chain) was documented in a study of T cell changes during pregnancy in multiple sclerosis (dated by TCRdb to between 2018 and 2021). A note on the overall study: In women with multiple sclerosis, the researchers looked at how the T cell repertoire shifted as pregnancy progressed.

V lost 4 bases and J lost 2 bases, and the count of bases not matched to a germline gene is 5. Its CDR3 holds 15 amino acids, cysteine through phenylalanine. Here the CDR3 DNA is all that survives: 45 bases in frame from base 1. As encoded in the germline V gene, CDR1 is SGHRS while CDR2 is YFSETQ. Concerning this clone: Its cognate antigen has yet to be identified. Base quality data are lacking; no much larger clone is found one base away.

Receptor amplification or capture employed the immunoSEQ multiplex PCR assay. The clones in this table, taken by TCRdb from immuneACCESS, are in-frame only. Not every clone is retained; where verified, under half of the shortfall comes from an unresolved V gene, and the cause of the rest is unknown. The sample contains under 65,000 clones, about nine tenths of them found a single time. The top ten clones comprise roughly 0.6% of the sample. The sequencing used CD4+ T cells from peripheral blood mononuclear cells, collected after pregnancy. Here the chain combines TRBV5-1 and TRBJ2-1; 8 central nucleotides agree with TRBD1. The clonotype originates from a female donor in good health, enrolled as a control in a pregnancy study. The CDR3 reads as follows: CASSPGQGTYNEQFF. At the DNA level, the sequence is TGCGCCAGCAGCCCCGGACAGGGTACCTACAATGAGCAGTTCTTC.